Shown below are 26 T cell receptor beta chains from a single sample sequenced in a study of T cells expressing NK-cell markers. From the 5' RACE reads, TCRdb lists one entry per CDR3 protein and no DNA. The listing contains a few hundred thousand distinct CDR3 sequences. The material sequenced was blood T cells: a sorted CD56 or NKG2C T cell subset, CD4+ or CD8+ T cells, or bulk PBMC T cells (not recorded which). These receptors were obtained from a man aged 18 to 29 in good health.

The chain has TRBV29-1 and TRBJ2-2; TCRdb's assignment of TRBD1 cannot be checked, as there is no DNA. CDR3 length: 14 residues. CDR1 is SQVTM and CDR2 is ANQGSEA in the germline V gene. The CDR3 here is CSAVTTGPTGELFF.

CDR3: CASSIVGRVSYNEQFF. V and J are TRBV19 and TRBJ2-1; without DNA, the TCRdb call of TRBD1 cannot be checked. Germline values: CDR1 LNHDA, CDR2 SQIVND (reference sequence). This CDR3 comprises 16 residues.

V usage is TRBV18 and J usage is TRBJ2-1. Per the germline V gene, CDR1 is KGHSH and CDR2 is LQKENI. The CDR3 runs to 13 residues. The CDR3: CASSPNQDNEQFF.

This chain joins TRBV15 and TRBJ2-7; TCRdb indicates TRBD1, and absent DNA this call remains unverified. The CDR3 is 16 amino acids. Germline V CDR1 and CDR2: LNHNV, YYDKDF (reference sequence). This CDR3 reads CATSRGRSTASYEQYF.

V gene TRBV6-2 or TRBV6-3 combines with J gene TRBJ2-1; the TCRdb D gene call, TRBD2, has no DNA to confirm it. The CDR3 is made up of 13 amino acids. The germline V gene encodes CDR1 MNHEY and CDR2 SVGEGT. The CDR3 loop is CASGGSPANEQFF.

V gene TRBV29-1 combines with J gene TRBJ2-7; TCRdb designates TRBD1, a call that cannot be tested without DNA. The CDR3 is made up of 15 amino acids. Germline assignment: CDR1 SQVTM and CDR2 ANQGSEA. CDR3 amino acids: CSVDAGRGPSYEQYF.

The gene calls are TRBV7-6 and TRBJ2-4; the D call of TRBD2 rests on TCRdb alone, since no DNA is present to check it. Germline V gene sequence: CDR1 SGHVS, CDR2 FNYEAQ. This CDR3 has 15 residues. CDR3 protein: CASSPGAGAGNIQYF.

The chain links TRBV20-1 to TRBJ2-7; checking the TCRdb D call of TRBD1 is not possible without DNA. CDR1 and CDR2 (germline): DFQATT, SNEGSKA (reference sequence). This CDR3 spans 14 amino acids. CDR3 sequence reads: CSALGGTKRMGQYF.

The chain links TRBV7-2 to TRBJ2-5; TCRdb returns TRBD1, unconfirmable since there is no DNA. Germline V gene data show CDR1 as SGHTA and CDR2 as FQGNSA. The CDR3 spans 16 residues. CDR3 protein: CASSSSGTGTQETQYF.

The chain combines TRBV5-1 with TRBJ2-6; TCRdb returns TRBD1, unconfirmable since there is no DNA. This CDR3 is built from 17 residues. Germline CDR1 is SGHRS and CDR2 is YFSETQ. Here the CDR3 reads CASSFWPGAGGANVLTF. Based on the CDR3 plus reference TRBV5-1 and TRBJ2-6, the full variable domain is KAGVTQTPRYLIKTRGQQVTLSCSPISGHRSVSWYQQTPGQGLQFLFEYFSETQRNKGNFPGRFSGRQFSNSRSEMNVSTLELGDSALYLCASSFWPGAGGANVLTFGAGSRLTVL.

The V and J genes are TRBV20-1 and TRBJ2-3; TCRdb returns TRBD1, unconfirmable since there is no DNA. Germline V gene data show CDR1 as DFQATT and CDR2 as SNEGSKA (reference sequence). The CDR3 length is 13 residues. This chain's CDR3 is CSPGLARTDTQYF.

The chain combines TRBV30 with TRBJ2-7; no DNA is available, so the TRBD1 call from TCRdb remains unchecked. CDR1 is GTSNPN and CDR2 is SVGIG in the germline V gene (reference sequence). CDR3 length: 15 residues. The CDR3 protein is CAATRQGSGTYEQYF.

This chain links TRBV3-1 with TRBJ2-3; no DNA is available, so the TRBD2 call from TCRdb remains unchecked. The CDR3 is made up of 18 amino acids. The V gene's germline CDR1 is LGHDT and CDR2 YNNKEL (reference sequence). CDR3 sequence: CASSQEEVFGRGGDTQYF.

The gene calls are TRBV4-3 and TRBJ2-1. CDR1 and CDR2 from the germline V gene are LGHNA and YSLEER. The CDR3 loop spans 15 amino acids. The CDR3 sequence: CASSQDLGNFNEQFF.

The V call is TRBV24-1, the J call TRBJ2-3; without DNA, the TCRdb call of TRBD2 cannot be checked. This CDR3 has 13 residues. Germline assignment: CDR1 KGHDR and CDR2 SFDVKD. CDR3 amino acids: CATSAEGRRTQYF.

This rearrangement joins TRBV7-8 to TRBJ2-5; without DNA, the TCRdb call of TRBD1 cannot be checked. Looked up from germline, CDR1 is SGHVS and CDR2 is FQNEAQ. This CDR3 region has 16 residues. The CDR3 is CASSLGSGTGYETQYF. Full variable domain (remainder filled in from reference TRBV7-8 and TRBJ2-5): GAGVSQSPRYKVAKRGQDVALRCDPISGHVSLFWYQQALGQGPEFLTYFQNEAQLDKSGLPSDRFFAERPEGSVSTLKIQRTQQEDSAVYLCASSLGSGTGYETQYFGPGTRLLVL.

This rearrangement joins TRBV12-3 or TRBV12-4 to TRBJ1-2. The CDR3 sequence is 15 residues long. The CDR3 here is CASSLLGDGAYGYTF.

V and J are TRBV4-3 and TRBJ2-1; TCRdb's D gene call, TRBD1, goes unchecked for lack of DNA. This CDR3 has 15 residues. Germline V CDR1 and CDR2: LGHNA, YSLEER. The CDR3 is CASSQDFSGTDEQFF.

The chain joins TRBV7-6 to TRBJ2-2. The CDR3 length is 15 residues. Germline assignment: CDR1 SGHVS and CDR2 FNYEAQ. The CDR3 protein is CASSLSWGNTGELFF.

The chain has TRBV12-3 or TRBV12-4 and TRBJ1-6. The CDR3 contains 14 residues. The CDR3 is CASSLEQYPSPLHF.

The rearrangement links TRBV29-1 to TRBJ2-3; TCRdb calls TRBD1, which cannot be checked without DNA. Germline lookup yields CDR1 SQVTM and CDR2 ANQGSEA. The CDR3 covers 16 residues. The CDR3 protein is CSARGGTGGSTDTQYF.

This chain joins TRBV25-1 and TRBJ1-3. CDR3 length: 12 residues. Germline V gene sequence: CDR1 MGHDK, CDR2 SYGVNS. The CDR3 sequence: CASSLYEDTIYF.

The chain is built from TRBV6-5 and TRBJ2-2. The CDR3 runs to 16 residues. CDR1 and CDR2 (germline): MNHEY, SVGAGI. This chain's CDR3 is CASSYSLSGNTGELFF.

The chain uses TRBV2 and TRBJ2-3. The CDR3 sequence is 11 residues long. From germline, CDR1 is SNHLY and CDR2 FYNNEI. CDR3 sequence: CASSPKEIQYF.

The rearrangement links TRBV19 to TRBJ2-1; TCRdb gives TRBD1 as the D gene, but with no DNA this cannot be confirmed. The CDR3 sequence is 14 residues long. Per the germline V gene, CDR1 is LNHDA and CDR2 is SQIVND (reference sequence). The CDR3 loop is CASSIGGRGFGQFF.

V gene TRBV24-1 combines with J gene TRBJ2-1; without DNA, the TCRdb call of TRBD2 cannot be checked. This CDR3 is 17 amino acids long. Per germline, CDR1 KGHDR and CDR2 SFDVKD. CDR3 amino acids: CATSDLTSGSTNNEQFF.